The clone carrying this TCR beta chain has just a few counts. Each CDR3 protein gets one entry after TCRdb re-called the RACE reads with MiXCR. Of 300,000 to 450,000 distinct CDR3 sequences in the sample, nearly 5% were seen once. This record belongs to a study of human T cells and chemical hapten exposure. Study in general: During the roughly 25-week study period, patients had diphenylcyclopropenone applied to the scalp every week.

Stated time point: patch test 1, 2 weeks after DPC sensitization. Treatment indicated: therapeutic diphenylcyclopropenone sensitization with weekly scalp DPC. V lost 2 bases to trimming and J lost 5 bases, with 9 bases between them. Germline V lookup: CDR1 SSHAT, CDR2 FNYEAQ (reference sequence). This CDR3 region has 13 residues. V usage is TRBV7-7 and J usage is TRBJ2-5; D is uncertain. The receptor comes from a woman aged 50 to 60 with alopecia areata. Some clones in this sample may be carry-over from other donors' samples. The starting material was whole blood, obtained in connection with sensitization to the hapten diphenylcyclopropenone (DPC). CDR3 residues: CASSLWGYETQYF. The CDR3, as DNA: TGTGCCAGCAGCTTATGGGGTTACGAGACCCAGTACTTC.